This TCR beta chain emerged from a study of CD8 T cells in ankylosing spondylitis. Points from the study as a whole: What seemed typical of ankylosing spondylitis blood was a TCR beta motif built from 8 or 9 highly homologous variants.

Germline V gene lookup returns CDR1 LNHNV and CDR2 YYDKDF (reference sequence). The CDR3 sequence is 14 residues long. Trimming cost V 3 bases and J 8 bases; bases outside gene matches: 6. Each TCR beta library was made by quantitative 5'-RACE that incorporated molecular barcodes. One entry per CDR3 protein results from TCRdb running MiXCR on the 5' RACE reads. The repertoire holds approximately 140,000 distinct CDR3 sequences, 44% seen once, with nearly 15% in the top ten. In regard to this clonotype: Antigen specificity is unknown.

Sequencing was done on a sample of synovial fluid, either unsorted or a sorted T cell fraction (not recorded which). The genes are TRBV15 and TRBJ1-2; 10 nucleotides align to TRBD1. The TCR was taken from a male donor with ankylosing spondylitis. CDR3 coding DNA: TGTGCCACCAGCAGCGAGACAGGGGGCGTCGGCTACACCTTC. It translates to CATSSETGGVGYTF.